The 3 T cell receptor beta chains below were found in one sample sequenced in a study of T-cell memory formation after mild COVID-19. MiXCR was run by TCRdb on the 5' RACE reads, yielding one entry per CDR3 protein. The sample comprises under 450,000 distinct CDR3 sequences, 23% of which are singletons, and roughly 13% rests with the top ten. Sequenced: PBMCs or a T cell subset sorted from them (not recorded which). Every receptor here comes from an adult woman who had mild COVID-19 (a few samples of this study predate the infection). Cell type and time point are not known.

The chain uses TRBV12-3 or TRBV12-4 and TRBJ2-1; no definite D call. This CDR3 region has 15 residues. Deletions cut 5 bases from V and 0 bases from J, with 11 bases between. CDR3 sequence: CASSPRVSSYNEQFF. In DNA, the CDR3 is TGTGCCAGCAGTCCTCGGGTGAGCTCCTACAATGAGCAGTTCTTC.

The chain recombines TRBV15 with TRBJ1-3; D is ambiguous. Trimming took 1 base from V and 5 from J, leaving 12 bases between them. The CDR3 consists of 15 residues. Germline V gene sequence: CDR1 LNHNV, CDR2 YYDKDF (reference sequence). The CDR3 DNA is TGTGCCACCAGCAGAGTCTCCGGGATTCGAAACACCATATATTTT. Encoded protein: CATSRVSGIRNTIYF.

This clonotype was recorded a few times. V usage is TRBV7-6 and J usage is TRBJ2-2; 8 bases are a match to TRBD2. Germline trimming cut 1 base from V and 0 bases from J; bases unmatched to any gene: 4. Germline CDR1 and CDR2: SGHVS and FNYEAQ. The CDR3 sequence is 17 residues long. CDR3 nucleotides: TGTGCCAGCAGCTTAGTTCTAGCGGGCCCGAACACCGGGGAGCTGTTTTTT. This codes for CASSLVLAGPNTGELFF.